This T cell receptor (beta chain) was identified in a study of blood T cell repertoires in COVID-19. Background on the study: PBMCs, B-cell-depleted T cells, or T cells were the source of the cDNA or gDNA that made up the material.

Germline V CDR1 and CDR2: SGHTA, FQGNSA. Trimming shortened V by 2 bases and J by 4 bases, and 14 bases separated the two germline ends. The CDR3 has 16 amino acids. Some clones are missing from TCRdb's copy, which holds only in-frame ones; the method was immunoSEQ multiplex PCR. The repertoire consists of roughly 260,000 clones, with approximately 86% occurring once and the leading ten covering around 10%. The sequence was collected from a man between 40 and 49 years old who had recovered from COVID-19. Sequenced material: peripheral blood. This rearrangement joins TRBV7-2 to TRBJ1-4; D is undetermined. In DNA, the CDR3 is TGTGCCAGCAGCTTATATCCGGGGATTGGTAATGAAAAACTGTTTTTT. Amino acid sequence: CASSLYPGIGNEKLFF.